A single sample gave rise to the 15 T cell receptor beta chains below, sequenced in a study of shared clonotypes between healthy human individuals. The method was immunoSEQ multiplex PCR; TCRdb's version includes in-frame clones alone and lacks a portion of them. The sample carries about 480,000 clones, 79% recorded once. Sequenced sample: PBMCs. The receptors come from a middle-aged woman in good health. Some clones in this sample may be carry-over from other donors' samples.

The J gene is TRBJ2-1, the V gene TRBV7-3; 7 nucleotides line up with TRBD2. The CDR3 loop spans 15 amino acids. V dropped 1 base and J dropped 4; count of bases not matched to a gene: 4. Germline V gene lookup returns CDR1 SGHTA and CDR2 FQGTGA. The CDR3 here is CASSLRGTTYNEQFF. In nucleotides, the CDR3 is TGTGCCAGCAGCTTAAGAGGGACTACTTACAATGAGCAGTTCTTC.

This clone has ten or more counts. The chain combines TRBV25-1 with TRBJ1-1; D may be TRBD1 (5 bases). The CDR3 covers 14 residues. The V gene lost 0 bases and the J gene lost 3 bases, with 8 bases spanning the gap. Germline CDR1 and CDR2: MGHDK and SYGVNS. The DNA for the CDR3 is TGTGCCAGCAGTGAATATGTAGGGGACACTGAAGCTTTCTTT. As protein: CASSEYVGDTEAFF.

V is TRBV7-2 and J is TRBJ2-1; maybe TRBD2 (6 bases). CDR1 and CDR2 (germline): SGHTA, FQGNSA. Trimming took off 5 bases at V and 0 bases at J, with 11 bases between the two ends. CDR3 length: 15 amino acids. The CDR3 protein is CASSLSGRSYNEQFF. DNA of the CDR3: TGTGCCAGCAGCCTTAGCGGTCGCTCCTACAATGAGCAGTTCTTC.

The V call is TRBV5-4, the J call TRBJ2-1, with 12 bases fitting TRBD2. V lost 1 base to trimming and J lost 7 bases; unmatched junction nucleotides: 9. The CDR3 totals 17 residues. Germline CDR1 reads SGHNT; CDR2 reads YYREEE (reference sequence). The CDR3 is CASSLPSGRALQNEQFF. CDR3 coding DNA: TGTGCCAGCAGCTTGCCTAGCGGGAGGGCCCTCCAAAATGAGCAGTTCTTC.

This clone occurred once. As DNA, the CDR3 is TGCGCCAGCGGACCGGGGACGATTGCGCCTAGCACAGATACGCAGTATTTT. It encodes CASGPGTIAPSTDTQYF. The V and J genes are TRBV23-1 and TRBJ2-3, with D perhaps matching TRBD1 or TRBD2 (5 bases each). TRBV23-1 is an ORF, with its function uncertain. V lost 8 bases and J lost 0, with 21 bases in between. There are 17 residues in the CDR3.

V gene TRBV4-3 combines with J gene TRBJ1-3, with a weak D call TRBD1 (5 bases). V lost 0 bases, J lost 2 bases, and 14 bases lay in between. The CDR3 covers 17 residues. Germline-derived CDR1 and CDR2 are LGHNA and YSLEER. For the CDR3, the DNA is TGCGCCAGCAGCCAAGATTCAGGGAGGTCTGCTGGAAACACCATATATTTT. Translation gives CASSQDSGRSAGNTIYF.

The V and J genes are TRBV4-1 and TRBJ2-1, with 10 bases matching TRBD1. Germline CDR1 MGHRA, CDR2 YSYEKL. The CDR3 loop spans 18 amino acids. After removal of 4 bases from V and 2 bases from J, the junction contained 11 bases not matched to a gene. The CDR3 is CASSLVGRGTGAYNEQFF. The CDR3 DNA reads as TGCGCCAGCAGCCTAGTTGGGCGGGGGACAGGGGCCTACAATGAGCAGTTCTTC.

The CDR3 is CASSPEGSPLHF. The CDR3 DNA reads as TGTGCCAGCAGCCCCGAAGGTTCACCCCTCCACTTT. J is TRBJ1-6 and V is TRBV6-6; D gene unclear. The CDR3 is 12 amino acids. Per the germline V gene, CDR1 is MNHNY and CDR2 is SVGAGI (reference sequence). Between the trimmed V and J ends, which lost 6 bases and 9 bases, there was a span of 9 bases.

DNA for the CDR3: TGTGCCAGTAGTTACCGGACAGGGCGAGTCTTCGAGCAGTACTTC. Translation: CASSYRTGRVFEQYF. The J gene is TRBJ2-7, the V gene TRBV19, with TRBD1 identical over 8 bases. V gave up 5 bases and J gave up 6 bases; unmatched junction bases: 12. The CDR3 is 15 amino acids. Germline V gives CDR1 LNHDA, CDR2 SQIVND (reference sequence). The full variable domain, with the rest looked up from reference TRBV19 and TRBJ2-7, is DGGITQSPKYLFRKEGQNVTLSCEQNLNHDAMYWYRQDPGQGLRLIYYSQIVNDFQKGDIAEGYSVSREKKESFPLTVTSAQKNPTAFYLCASSYRTGRVFEQYFGPGTRLTVT.

V is TRBV25-1 and J is TRBJ1-5, with 9 nucleotides matching TRBD1. Germline V gene data show CDR1 as MGHDK and CDR2 as SYGVNS. The length of the CDR3 is 15 residues. The V gene end was trimmed by 4 bases and the J gene end by 5 bases; junction bases not matched to a gene: 6. The CDR3 loop reads CASSGGTGFDQPQHF. CDR3 bases: TGTGCCAGCAGTGGTGGGACAGGGTTTGATCAGCCCCAGCATTTT. The variable domain in full, with the rest retrieved from reference TRBV25-1 and TRBJ1-5, is EADIYQTPRYLVIGTGKKITLECSQTMGHDKMYWYQQDPGMELHLIHYSYGVNSTEKGDLSSESTVSRIRTEHFPLTLESARPSHTSQYLCASSGGTGFDQPQHFGDGTRLSIL.

Remarks on this clone: The sample carries other DNA sequences with the same CDR3. The chain recombines TRBV7-3 with TRBJ1-2; the D is unclear. CDR3 size: 12 residues. The V end was cut by 2 bases, the J end by 4 bases, with 5 bases between. CDR1 and CDR2 from the germline V gene are SGHTA and FQGTGA. CDR3 DNA: TGTGCCAGCAGCTTATCCGGCTATGGCTACACCTTC. Residues: CASSLSGYGYTF.

The CDR3 spells CASSLVDGTNEQFF. CDR3 coding DNA: TGCGCCAGCAGCTTGGTAGACGGGACCAATGAGCAGTTCTTC. The rearrangement joins TRBV5-1 to TRBJ2-1; D is perhaps TRBD1 or TRBD2 (5 bases each). Germline assignment: CDR1 SGHRS and CDR2 YFSETQ. The CDR3 contains 14 residues. V shed 0 bases and J shed 6 bases, with 10 bases lying between them.

Only one count was recorded for this clone. V gene TRBV11-2 combines with J gene TRBJ2-1, with no clear D. This CDR3 contains 17 residues. Germline loops: CDR1 SGHAT, CDR2 FQNNGV. V was trimmed by 7 bases and J by 6 bases, leaving 25 bases between them. CDR3 protein: CASTKGGYLWIGNEQFF. CDR3 sequence (DNA): TGTGCCAGCACCAAAGGTGGCTATCTCTGGATCGGCAATGAGCAGTTCTTC.

About this clone itself: One end of the junction varies from germline; a read error may be responsible. V and J are TRBV7-7 and TRBJ2-5; tentative D call: TRBD2 (6 bases). Germline V gene data show CDR1 as SSHAT and CDR2 as FNYEAQ (reference sequence). The CDR3 extends over 15 amino acids. CDR3 DNA: TGTGCTAGCAGCCCCTTTGGGACTGCCCAAGAGACCCAGTACTTC. Residues: CASSPFGTAQETQYF.

The chain links TRBV11-2 to TRBJ2-5; TRBD2 might be the D (6 bases). Per the germline V gene, CDR1 is SGHAT and CDR2 is FQNNGV. V was shortened by 1 base and J by 7 bases, with 16 bases between the two germline ends. The CDR3 covers 15 residues. The CDR3 sequence: CASSLGGRERRTQYF. The CDR3 DNA reads TGTGCCAGCAGCTTAGGCGGGCGGGAAAGGAGGACCCAGTACTTC.